The present T cell receptor (beta chain) was sequenced within a study of T cell responses to AZD1222 COVID-19 vaccine. Regarding the study as a whole: Spike-specific TCR breadth and depth rose after two AZD1222 doses. In a largely white British group with more females than males, clonal diversity was possibly underestimated. Nearly half of unique spike-specific TCRs reportedly avoided B.1.351 and B.1.1.7 mutated regions. Baseline testing showed seropositivity in only a handful of AZD1222 recipients.

Libraries were prepared by immunoSEQ multiplex PCR; TCRdb keeps only in-frame clonotypes and omits some of them. The table shows over 70,000 clones, with more than 60% occurring only once. Points on this clone: Its antigen is as yet unknown.

Per the germline V gene, CDR1 is MDHEN and CDR2 is SYDVKM. The CDR3 loop spans 16 amino acids. The ends lost 7 bases at V and 11 bases at J; junction bases unmatched: 12. The sequencing here drew on peripheral blood, taken 28 days after the second dose of the MenACWY control vaccine. The clonotype comes from an adult who received the MenACWY meningococcal vaccine as a control. This chain uses TRBV28 with TRBJ1-6, with 12 positions matching TRBD1. CDR3 bases: TGTGCCAGCACCCCCCCCACGGGACAGGGGGCACCACCCCTCCACTTT. Its protein is CASTPPTGQGAPPLHF.